This record looks at one T cell receptor beta chain sequence and its context. The entry originates in a study of blood T cell repertoires in COVID-19. Across the study: Sites in the United States, Italy and Spain provided acute and convalescent COVID-19 samples. PBMCs, B-cell-depleted T cells, or T cells were the source of the cDNA or gDNA that made up the material.

In germline, CDR1 is SGHNT, CDR2 YENEEA. Trimming shortened V by 4 bases and J by 9 bases, and 19 bases separated the two germline ends. The CDR3 is made up of 15 amino acids. In the study's own analysis: The assay estimated nucleated cells by amplifying reference gene primers. The protocol was immunoSEQ multiplex PCR, while the TCRdb copy is restricted to in-frame clones and leaves out a portion. The V and J calls and clone size are taken from that table; D and trimming were inferred from the DNA. Among approximately 190,000 clones listed, roughly 87% were seen once. V and J are TRBV11-3 and TRBJ2-1; maybe TRBD1 (6 bases). Source material: peripheral blood. The sequence came from a man aged 55-75 years with active or convalescent COVID-19. CDR3 sequence (DNA): TGTGCCAGCAGCTATAGGGGGTCCGGAATCGGTGAGCAGTTCTTC. This gives the protein CASSYRGSGIGEQFF.